This entry lists 27 T cell receptor beta chains sequenced from one sample in a study of shared clonotypes between healthy human individuals. Produced via immunoSEQ multiplex PCR; TCRdb's table is partial and in-frame only. In the table there are about 1 million clones, about 74% of which are singletons. Sequencing was carried out using memory CD4+ T cells sorted from blood. Subset meaning: CD45RA-negative fraction. The origin of the receptors is a man younger than 35 in good health.

This chain connects TRBV6-1 to TRBJ2-7, with unresolved D. Between the trimmed V and J ends, which lost 7 bases and 4 bases, there was a span of 20 bases. The length of the CDR3 is 15 residues. CDR1 is MNHNS, CDR2 SASEGT, per germline. The CDR3 DNA follows: TGTGCCAGCACCCTCAGGTGGACCCAGGCGTACGAGCAGTACTTC. Encoded protein: CASTLRWTQAYEQYF.

The table lists this clone with many counts. The chain recombines TRBV13 with TRBJ2-3; 12 bases align to TRBD2. Germline assignment: CDR1 PRHDT and CDR2 FYEKMQ (reference sequence). The CDR3 length is 16 residues. J gave up 6 bases and V 0 bases, and 4 bases lay outside the gene matches. DNA of the CDR3: TGTGCCAGCAGCTTAGGACTAGCGGGGGGATTGGATACGCAGTATTTT. Protein sequence: CASSLGLAGGLDTQYF.

This clone showed up just once. The rearrangement joins TRBV28 to TRBJ2-7; D is unclear. Per the germline V gene, CDR1 is MDHEN and CDR2 is SYDVKM. The V end lost 10 bases, the J end lost 0 bases, and 13 bases lay between the germline ends. The CDR3 is made up of 13 amino acids. The CDR3 reads CATSPGFSYEQYF. The CDR3 coding sequence is TGTGCCACCTCACCTGGATTCTCCTACGAGCAGTACTTC. The entire variable domain, with the rest obtained from reference TRBV28 and TRBJ2-7, is as follows: DVKVTQSSRYLVKRTGEKVFLECVQDMDHENMFWYRQDPGLGLRLIYFSYDVKMKEKGDIPEGYSVSREKKERFSLILESASTNQTSMYLCATSPGFSYEQYFGPGTRLTVT.

The chain links TRBV15 to TRBJ2-5; D might be TRBD2 (5 bases). Trimming left V 2 bases short and J 5 bases short, with 18 bases between. In germline, CDR1 is LNHNV, CDR2 YYDKDF (reference sequence). CDR3 length: 16 amino acids. The CDR3, as DNA: TGTGCCACCAGCAGAAGTTACAGCCAAGGAGGTGAGACCCAGTACTTC. Its protein product is CATSRSYSQGGETQYF.

The rearrangement uses TRBV19 and TRBJ2-1; D possibly corresponds to TRBD2 (6 bases). Germline V gene data show CDR1 as LNHDA and CDR2 as SQIVND (reference sequence). This CDR3 is 16 amino acids long. With 5 bases removed from V and 9 bases from J, the gap between germline ends came to 23 bases. DNA of the CDR3: TGTGCCAGTAGTCGGGCGGCGGGAAAATCTTTAGTTGAGCAGTTCTTC. Amino acids: CASSRAAGKSLVEQFF.

The J gene is TRBJ2-5, the V gene TRBV6-1; possibly TRBD2 for D (5 bases). The CDR3 sequence is 16 residues long. Germline CDR1 and CDR2: MNHNS and SASEGT. Trimming removed 0 bases from V and 7 bases from J, with 18 bases in between. In nucleotides, the CDR3 is TGTGCCAGCAGTGAAGCCCTAATAGGGTCCGAGGGGACCCAGTACTTC. As protein: CASSEALIGSEGTQYF.

The chain links TRBV5-1 to TRBJ2-5; 8 nucleotides agree with TRBD2. J lost 7 bases, V lost 4 bases, and 9 bases had no gene match. The CDR3 consists of 14 residues. CDR1 and CDR2 from the germline V gene are SGHRS and YFSETQ. The CDR3 reads CASSPAGAKGTQYF. CDR3 coding DNA: TGCGCCAGCAGCCCAGCGGGGGCCAAAGGGACCCAGTACTTC.

The chain employs TRBV28 and TRBJ1-6, with D unresolved. This CDR3 has 15 amino acids. Trimming cost V 3 bases and J 7 bases, with 13 bases left between them. Germline values: CDR1 MDHEN, CDR2 SYDVKM. In DNA form, the CDR3 reads TGTGCCAGCAGTTTCCCACAGAACCTAAATTCACCCCTCCACTTT. It is translated as CASSFPQNLNSPLHF.

This clone was observed a few times. The sample carries other DNA sequences with the same CDR3. J is TRBJ1-1 and V is TRBV30, with 8 nucleotides matching TRBD1. J was trimmed by 1 base and V by 3 bases; bases with no gene match: 1. Germline V gives CDR1 GTSNPN, CDR2 SVGIG (reference sequence). The CDR3 totals 13 residues. The CDR3 DNA follows: TGTGCCTGGAGCGGACAGGGGAACACTGAAGCTTTCTTT. Encoded protein: CAWSGQGNTEAFF.

The V and J genes are TRBV4-2 and TRBJ2-2, with TRBD2 as a possible D gene (6 bases). The germline gives CDR1 LGHNA, CDR2 YNFKEQ. Trimming took off 0 bases at V and 1 base at J, with 6 bases between the two ends. This CDR3 spans 15 amino acids. The chain's CDR3 is CASSQEGGNTGELFF. CDR3 nucleotides: TGTGCCAGCAGCCAAGAGGGGGGGAACACCGGGGAGCTGTTTTTT.

This clone was observed a few times. The chain employs TRBV4-3 and TRBJ2-5; TRBD1 agrees at 9 bases. Germline-derived CDR1 and CDR2 are LGHNA and YSLEER. Losses at the gene ends were 3 bases for V and 3 bases for J; bases not matched to a gene: 5. The CDR3 is 15 residues long. CDR3 sequence: CASSQFRDREETQYF. The CDR3 region has the DNA TGCGCCAGCAGCCAGTTCCGGGACAGGGAAGAGACCCAGTACTTC.

This chain connects TRBV27 to TRBJ2-5; D is uncertain. Germline values: CDR1 MNHEY, CDR2 SMNVEV (reference sequence). The CDR3 is made up of 14 amino acids. Trimming pared 0 bases from V and 1 base from J, leaving 6 bases between. In nucleotides, the CDR3 is TGTGCCAGCAGTTTATCAAGGGCCCAAGAGACCCAGTACTTC. Translation: CASSLSRAQETQYF.

The rearrangement joins TRBV5-8 to TRBJ1-2, with D unclear. V was pared by 4 bases and J by 3 bases, with 13 bases between. Per germline, CDR1 SGHTS and CDR2 YDEGEE. CDR3 length: 14 residues. The CDR3 spells CASSDYRTDYGYTF. Here the CDR3 DNA reads TGTGCCAGCAGCGACTATAGGACTGACTATGGCTACACCTTC.

This rearrangement joins TRBV4-1 to TRBJ2-2, with unresolved D. Germline CDR1 MGHRA, CDR2 YSYEKL. The CDR3 is 16 amino acids. The V end was cut by 6 bases, the J end by 0 bases, with 14 bases between. DNA for the CDR3: TGCGCCAGCAGTTCATATTCAGTATCGAACACCGGGGAGCTGTTTTTT. Amino acids: CASSSYSVSNTGELFF.

This clone occurred a few times. Within the sample, other DNA sequences also encode this same CDR3. The chain combines TRBV5-4 with TRBJ2-7, with unresolved D. Between the trimmed V and J ends, which lost 2 bases and 3 bases, there was a span of 6 bases. CDR3 length: 12 residues. The germline V gene has CDR1 SGHNT and CDR2 YYREEE (reference sequence). CDR3 in amino acids: CASSFPGYEQYF. The CDR3 bases are TGTGCCAGCAGCTTCCCCGGCTACGAGCAGTACTTC.

This clone has more than one count but fewer than ten. The chain recombines TRBV7-2 with TRBJ2-2; possible D gene TRBD2, 5 bases. Trimming cost V 4 bases and J 2 bases, with 14 bases left between them. The CDR3 is made up of 16 amino acids. Looked up from germline, CDR1 is SGHTA and CDR2 is FQGNSA. CDR3 amino acids: CASSSRTASNTGELFF. CDR3 sequence (DNA): TGTGCCAGCAGCTCCCGGACTGCTAGTAACACCGGGGAGCTGTTTTTT.

This clone was detected once. The chain joins TRBV29-1 to TRBJ2-7, with D perhaps matching TRBD1 (6 bases). The CDR3 runs to 13 residues. Germline V lookup: CDR1 SQVTM, CDR2 ANQGSEA. V was pared by 6 bases and J by 6 bases, with 18 bases between. The CDR3 protein is CSVDTGTQIEQYF. For the CDR3, the DNA is TGCAGCGTAGACACCGGGACACAAATCGAGCAGTACTTC.

The V gene is TRBV5-1, the J gene TRBJ2-6; 10 positions agree with TRBD1. From germline, CDR1 is SGHRS and CDR2 YFSETQ. V shed 2 bases and J 2 bases; nucleotides not matched to a gene: 10. This CDR3 has 19 amino acids. Here the CDR3 DNA reads TGCGCCAGCAGCTTTTTCGCGGGACAGGGGCTGGCTGGGGCCAACGTCCTGACTTTC. Translating gives CASSFFAGQGLAGANVLTF. The full variable domain, its missing parts supplied by reference TRBV5-1 and TRBJ2-6, is KAGVTQTPRYLIKTRGQQVTLSCSPISGHRSVSWYQQTPGQGLQFLFEYFSETQRNKGNFPGRFSGRQFSNSRSEMNVSTLELGDSALYLCASSFFAGQGLAGANVLTFGAGSRLTVL.

The gene calls are TRBV6-5 and TRBJ2-3, with D possibly being TRBD2 (5 bases). V lost 2 bases, J lost 4 bases, and 13 bases lay in between. Per the germline V gene, CDR1 is MNHEY and CDR2 is SVGAGI. The CDR3 sequence is 15 residues long. CDR3 DNA sequence: TGTGCCAGCAGTTACACCGGGAATGATCCAGATACGCAGTATTTT. This codes for CASSYTGNDPDTQYF.

The rearrangement links TRBV5-1 to TRBJ2-7, with 10 bases matching TRBD2. Germline V gene data show CDR1 as SGHRS and CDR2 as YFSETQ. With V trimmed by 3 bases and J by 0 bases, 3 bases remained unmatched. This CDR3 spans 15 amino acids. The CDR3 region is CASSSTSGDSYEQYF. Written as DNA, the CDR3 is TGCGCCAGCAGCTCCACTAGCGGGGACTCCTACGAGCAGTACTTC. Supplemented by reference TRBV5-1 and TRBJ2-7, the full variable domain reads KAGVTQTPRYLIKTRGQQVTLSCSPISGHRSVSWYQQTPGQGLQFLFEYFSETQRNKGNFPGRFSGRQFSNSRSEMNVSTLELGDSALYLCASSSTSGDSYEQYFGPGTRLTVT.

The table lists this clone with a count of one. The genes are TRBV14 and TRBJ2-7, with 7 nucleotides matching TRBD2. V shed 1 base, J shed 6 bases, and the junction held 9 bases outside the gene matches. The CDR3 loop spans 15 amino acids. Germline CDR1 and CDR2: SGHDN and FVKESK. CDR3 region: CASSQVSGQAGEQYF. The DNA of the CDR3 is TGTGCCAGCAGCCAAGTTAGCGGGCAGGCCGGCGAGCAGTACTTC. Using reference TRBV14 and TRBJ2-7 for the parts outside the CDR3, the full variable domain is EAGVTQFPSHSVIEKGQTVTLRCDPISGHDNLYWYRRVMGKEIKFLLHFVKESKQDESGMPNNRFLAERTGGTYSTLKVQPAELEDSGVYFCASSQVSGQAGEQYFGPGTRLTVT.

The chain recombines TRBV6-5 with TRBJ1-1; TRBD1 agrees at 7 bases. The CDR3 loop spans 14 amino acids. V trimming: 5 bases; J trimming: 4 bases; junction bases outside the gene matches: 7. Germline V CDR1 and CDR2: MNHEY, SVGAGI. The CDR3 sequence is CASSPNRGSTEAFF. In DNA, the CDR3 is TGTGCCAGCAGTCCCAACAGGGGATCCACTGAAGCTTTCTTT.

This chain links TRBV30 with TRBJ2-7, with D possibly matching TRBD1 (6 bases). The V gene's germline CDR1 is GTSNPN and CDR2 SVGIG (reference sequence). This CDR3 comprises 13 residues. The V gene lost 3 bases and the J gene lost 4 bases, with 13 bases spanning the gap. This CDR3 is CAWRGALGYEQYF. CDR3 in DNA: TGTGCCTGGAGGGGGGCCCTCGGGTACGAGCAGTACTTC.

The chain links TRBV14 to TRBJ1-1; 12 nucleotides match TRBD1. CDR1 and CDR2 (germline): SGHDN, FVKESK. CDR3 length: 17 amino acids. V was pared by 1 base and J by 6 bases, with 9 bases of the junction left unmatched. CDR3 nucleotide sequence: TGTGCCAGCAGCCAAGCCCCCAAAGGGACAGGGGGCTCTGAAGCTTTCTTT. Its translation is CASSQAPKGTGGSEAFF.

Concerning this clone: Within the sample, other DNA sequences also encode this same CDR3. This sequence joins TRBV7-9 and TRBJ1-1; D is possibly TRBD1 (6 bases). CDR1 and CDR2 (germline): SEHNR, FQNEAQ (reference sequence). V lost 5 bases and J 0 bases, leaving 10 bases between the germline ends. This CDR3 has 14 residues. CDR3 coding DNA: TGTGCCAGCAGCCTACAGGGCCTGAACACTGAAGCTTTCTTT. Amino acid sequence: CASSLQGLNTEAFF.

The V and J genes are TRBV5-4 and TRBJ2-7, with 11 bases aligning to TRBD2. V lost 4 bases and J lost 4; bases outside the gene matches: 10. The CDR3 consists of 16 residues. Germline-derived CDR1 and CDR2 are SGHNT and YYREEE (reference sequence). DNA of the CDR3: TGTGCCAGCAGCCGACGACTAGCGGGATTGTCGTACGAGCAGTACTTC. This sequence encodes CASSRRLAGLSYEQYF.

This clone appeared once. V is TRBV10-3 and J is TRBJ2-5; D ambiguous. CDR1 is ENHRY and CDR2 is SYGVKD in the germline V gene. This CDR3 is 14 amino acids long. Trimming removed 0 bases at V and 5 bases at J, with 10 bases between. The CDR3, as DNA: TGTGCCATCAGTGAGTCACAGACTGTGGAGACCCAGTACTTC. Its protein is CAISESQTVETQYF.